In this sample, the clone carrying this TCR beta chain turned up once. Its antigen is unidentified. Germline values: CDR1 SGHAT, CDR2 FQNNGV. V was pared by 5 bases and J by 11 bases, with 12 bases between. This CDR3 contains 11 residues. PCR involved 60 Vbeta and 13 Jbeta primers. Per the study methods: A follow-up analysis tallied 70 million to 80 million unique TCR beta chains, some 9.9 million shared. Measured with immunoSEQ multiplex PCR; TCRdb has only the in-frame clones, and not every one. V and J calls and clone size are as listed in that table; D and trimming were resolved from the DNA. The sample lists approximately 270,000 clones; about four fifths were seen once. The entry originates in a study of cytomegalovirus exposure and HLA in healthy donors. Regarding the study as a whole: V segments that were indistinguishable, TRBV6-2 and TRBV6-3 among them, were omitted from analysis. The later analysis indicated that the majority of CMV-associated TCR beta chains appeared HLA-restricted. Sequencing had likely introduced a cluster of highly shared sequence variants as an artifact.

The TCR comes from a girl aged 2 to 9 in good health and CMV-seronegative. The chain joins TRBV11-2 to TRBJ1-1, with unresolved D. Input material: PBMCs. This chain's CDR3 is CASSLEVEAFF. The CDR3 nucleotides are TGTGCCAGCAGCCTCGAGGTAGAGGCTTTCTTT.